The clone carrying this TCR beta chain occurred a few times. Its antigen is undetermined. Germline V gene lookup returns CDR1 ENHRY and CDR2 SYGVKD. The CDR3 length is 15 residues. The V segment lost 5 bases and the J segment 4 bases; nucleotides outside the gene matches: 4. This specimen comes from a study of response to subunit inactivated influenza vaccine. General study points: Each seasonal influenza vaccination recruits few new T cells, the authors suggested.

TCRdb re-called the RT-PCR reads through MiXCR, storing one row per CDR3 protein. This table has around 530,000 distinct CDR3 sequences, 16% appearing once. V is TRBV10-3 and J is TRBJ2-2, with 10 bases that match TRBD1. Specimen: CD4+ T cells sorted from PBMCs, collected around 2 years after vaccination. This sequence was found in a man aged 50 to 69 who received an inactivated influenza vaccine. DNA for the CDR3: TGTGCCATCAGTAGGGGACAGGGGTTCACCGGGGAGCTGTTTTTT. It yields the protein CAISRGQGFTGELFF.